This record covers a single T cell receptor beta chain. The trim removed 7 bases at V and 2 bases at J, leaving 5 bases unmatched. The CDR3 runs 14 residues. Germline V CDR1 and CDR2: MNHNS, SASEGT. Measured with immunoSEQ multiplex PCR; TCRdb has only the in-frame clones, and not every one. The sample consists of about 68,000 clones, about 88% of them appearing once. The time point denotes: after neoadjuvant nivolumab, at surgical resection. The record originates from a study of neoadjuvant anti-PD-1 for oral cavity cancer. Whole-study context: Most patients had three to four biweekly doses of 3 mg/kg nivolumab before resection.

The receptor was derived from a person between 35 and 79 years old with oral cavity squamous cell carcinoma. Sequencing used PBMCs, obtained after nivolumab (anti-PD-1) treatment. This chain links TRBV6-1 with TRBJ1-2, with TRBD1 identical over 9 bases. CDR3 protein: CASIWDRANYGYTF. The DNA of the CDR3 is TGTGCCAGCATTTGGGACAGGGCGAACTATGGCTACACCTTC.